The next 3 T cell receptor beta chains were all read from a single sample in a study of T cell repertoires in cytomegalovirus infection. TCRdb reprocessed the reads via MiXCR and lists one record per CDR3 protein. Counted here are more than 500,000 distinct CDR3 sequences, about 15% occurring once; the ten biggest clones make up approximately 24%. Sequencing was done on a sample of CD8+ T cells from PBMCs. The receptor set was obtained from a human donor in good health (CMV status not recorded). Some clones in this sample may be carry-over from other donors' samples.

The J gene is TRBJ2-1, the V gene TRBV20-1; 9 nucleotides align to TRBD2. Germline CDR1 is DFQATT and CDR2 is SNEGSKA (reference sequence). The junction had 13 bases not matched to a gene; V was cut back by 3 bases and J by 1 base. This CDR3 contains 18 residues. Here the CDR3 reads CSASRGASGILSYNEQFF. CDR3 nucleotides: TGCAGTGCTAGTCGAGGGGCTAGCGGGATTTTATCCTACAATGAGCAGTTCTTC.

This rearrangement joins TRBV9 to TRBJ2-7, with 8 bases aligning to TRBD2. Germline CDR1 and CDR2: SGDLS and YYNGEE. The CDR3 covers 13 residues. V dropped 0 bases and J dropped 5; count of bases not matched to a gene: 1. CDR3 loop: CASSVGTSHEQYF. As DNA, the CDR3 is TGTGCCAGCAGCGTAGGGACTAGCCACGAGCAGTACTTC.

This rearrangement joins TRBV19 to TRBJ1-3, with 7 bases aligning to TRBD1. V trimming: 8 bases; J trimming: 0 bases; junction bases outside the gene matches: 7. The CDR3 length is 15 residues. Germline loops: CDR1 LNHDA, CDR2 SQIVND (reference sequence). CDR3: CASRQDRSSGNTIYF. CDR3 coding DNA: TGTGCCAGTCGACAGGACAGGAGCTCTGGAAACACCATATATTTT.